What follows is one T cell receptor beta chain and its context. Its specific antigen is unknown. The input lacks base qualities; no much larger clone sits a single base away. In the prospective study, participants were roughly 18 to 100 years old, resided in approximately 25 geographic areas of the United States, and were enrolled through a virtual design. In the prospective study, cohorts were assigned on the basis of participant-reported clinical history obtained from a screening survey and a study questionnaire. Recovered participants in ImmuneRACE Cohort 3 were defined as having two consecutive negative NP/OP PCR tests, clearance from a healthcare professional, or resolution of symptoms. Mobile phlebotomists in the prospective study collected whole blood, serum and a nasopharyngeal or oropharyngeal swab from every participant. Participants in the prospective study had the option to provide additional blood draws and questionnaires over an approximately 2-month period. Before DNA extraction, blood samples from the prospective study were shipped at room temperature or frozen.

This record belongs to a study of blood T cell repertoires in COVID-19 (dated by TCRdb to between 2020 and 2021). Regarding the complete study: The collaborator samples originated in the United States, Italy and Spain and spanned the acute and convalescent phases of COVID-19. The prospective study material was composed of cDNA or gDNA derived from T cells, B-cell-depleted T cells, or PBMCs. Subjects who had been exposed to COVID-19, were actively infected with it, or had recovered from it provided the deeply sampled blood TCRbeta repertoires that made up the dataset. A freely available public database, intended as a resource for researchers studying the immune response to SARS-CoV-2, is where the repertoires were released. The samples were drawn from two sources: the first 160 participants of the ongoing ImmuneRACE study, and over 950 subjects contributed by 6 global collaborators. A de-identified subject ID, COVID-19 status, age in years and sex were almost always included in the sample metadata. Where available, HLA class I and class II types were taken from metadata supplied by the sample provider and were not determined by assay-based typing.

The germline V gene encodes CDR1 SGHAT and CDR2 FQNNGV. From V the trimming removes 1 base and from J it removes 1 base, while the gene matches leave 5 bases of the junction unaccounted for. Inclusive of the bounding cysteine and phenylalanine, the CDR3 is 17 residues long. The retained sequence is limited to the CDR3, 51 bases, with the frame set at the first base. TCRbeta CDR3 regions were amplified from genomic DNA using the immunoSEQ Assay, a bias-controlled multiplex PCR. The study's own analysis went as follows. Within the assay, amplification of reference gene primers was used to estimate how many nucleated cells each sample contained. Sequence reads were collapsed and filtered to measure the absolute abundance of every unique TCRbeta CDR3 rearrangement. Productive Simpson clonality was computed per sample as the square root of Simpson's diversity index over productive rearrangements. TCRdb retrieved this table from immuneACCESS and kept in-frame rearrangements only. Not all clones are present; in checked studies, unresolved V genes account for under half, and no reason is known for the remainder. D and trimming come from the DNA, and the V and J calls and clone size come from that table. For this sample there are fewer than 300,000 clones; more than 80% appear just once. 0.95% to 1.2% of the sample is in the top ten clones.

Results the study describes overall, beyond this receptor: How much clinical and demographic metadata was included differed by source and by participant, and the metadata was provided uncurated.

The rearrangement joined TRBV11-2 to TRBJ2-4, with 9 bases matching TRBD1. The receptor comes from a woman under 40 who had recovered from COVID-19. Sequenced input: PBMCs or T cells enriched from blood (not recorded which). This receptor has the CDR3 CASSLGSTGGAKNIQYF. DNA sequence: TGTGCCAGCAGCTTAGGTTCGACAGGGGGGGCCAAAAACATTCAGTACTTC.